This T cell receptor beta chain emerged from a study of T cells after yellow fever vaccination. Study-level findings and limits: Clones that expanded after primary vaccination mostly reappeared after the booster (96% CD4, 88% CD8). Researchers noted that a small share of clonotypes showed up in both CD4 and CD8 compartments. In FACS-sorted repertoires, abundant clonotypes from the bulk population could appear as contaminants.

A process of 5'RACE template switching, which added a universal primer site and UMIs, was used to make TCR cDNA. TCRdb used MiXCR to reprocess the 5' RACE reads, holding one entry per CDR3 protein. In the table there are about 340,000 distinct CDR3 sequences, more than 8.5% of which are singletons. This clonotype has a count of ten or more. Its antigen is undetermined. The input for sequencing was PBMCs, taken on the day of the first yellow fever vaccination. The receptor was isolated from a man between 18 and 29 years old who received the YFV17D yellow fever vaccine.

CDR3 sequence (DNA): TGTGCCAGCAGCTATATATACAGGGGATTGACTGAAGCTTTCTTT. Translated, it gives CASSYIYRGLTEAFF. The chain joins TRBV11-2 to TRBJ1-1; 7 bases fit TRBD1. CDR3 size: 15 residues. J was trimmed by 5 bases and V by 4 bases; bases with no gene match: 10. Germline V lookup: CDR1 SGHAT, CDR2 FQNNGV.